This TCR beta chain was sequenced during a study of blood T cell repertoires in COVID-19. Study-wide context: Acute and convalescent COVID-19 samples came from the United States, Italy and Spain. Sources were T cells, B-cell-depleted T cells, or PBMCs; the material itself was cDNA or gDNA.

CDR3 length: 15 amino acids. With V trimmed by 6 bases and J by 1 base, 5 bases remained unmatched. Germline-derived CDR1 and CDR2 are SGHTS and YDEGEE. Clones were read by immunoSEQ multiplex PCR, and TCRdb kept only the in-frame ones, dropping some. The sample includes about 99,000 clones, 84% of them seen just once. The V gene is TRBV5-8, the J gene TRBJ1-5, with 9 nucleotides matching TRBD1. The receptor comes from a man aged 70 or older with active or convalescent COVID-19. The sequenced material came from peripheral blood. The DNA of the CDR3 is TGTGCCAGCAAGGCGACAGGGGGAAGCAATCAGCCCCAGCATTTT. Translation: CASKATGGSNQPQHF. Using reference TRBV5-8 and TRBJ1-5 for the parts outside the CDR3, the full variable domain is EAGVTQSPTHLIKTRGQQATLRCSPISGHTSVYWYQQALGLGLQFLLWYDEGEERNRGNFPPRFSGRQFPNYSSELNVNALELEDSALYLCASKATGGSNQPQHFGDGTRLSIL.